This record looks at one T cell receptor (beta chain) sequence and its context. Its antigen remains unidentified. The entry originates in a study of cytomegalovirus exposure and HLA in healthy donors. Whole-study findings and limits: Sequencing likely produced, as an artifact, a cluster of highly shared sequence variants.

The CDR3 sequence is 14 residues long. The V end was cut by 5 bases, the J end by 3 bases, with 13 bases between. Germline V gene sequence: CDR1 SGHVS, CDR2 FNYEAQ. Both 60 Vbeta primers and 13 Jbeta primers went into the PCR. As processed by the authors: An analysis that came later counted 77 million or so unique TCR beta chains, around 12 million shared. Here immunoSEQ multiplex PCR was the method, and the copy in TCRdb shows in-frame clones only, minus some. That table furnishes V, J and clone size, whereas the DNA furnished D and trimming. This sample has 150,000 to 200,000 clones, with about 71% found just once.

V is TRBV7-6 and J is TRBJ1-2; perhaps TRBD1 as D (6 bases). The receptor was isolated from a woman aged 40 to 49 in good health and CMV-seropositive. Sequences were obtained from PBMCs. As DNA, the CDR3 is TGTGCCAGCAGCCCTACGACAGGCCACTATGGCTACACCTTC. Translation: CASSPTTGHYGYTF.